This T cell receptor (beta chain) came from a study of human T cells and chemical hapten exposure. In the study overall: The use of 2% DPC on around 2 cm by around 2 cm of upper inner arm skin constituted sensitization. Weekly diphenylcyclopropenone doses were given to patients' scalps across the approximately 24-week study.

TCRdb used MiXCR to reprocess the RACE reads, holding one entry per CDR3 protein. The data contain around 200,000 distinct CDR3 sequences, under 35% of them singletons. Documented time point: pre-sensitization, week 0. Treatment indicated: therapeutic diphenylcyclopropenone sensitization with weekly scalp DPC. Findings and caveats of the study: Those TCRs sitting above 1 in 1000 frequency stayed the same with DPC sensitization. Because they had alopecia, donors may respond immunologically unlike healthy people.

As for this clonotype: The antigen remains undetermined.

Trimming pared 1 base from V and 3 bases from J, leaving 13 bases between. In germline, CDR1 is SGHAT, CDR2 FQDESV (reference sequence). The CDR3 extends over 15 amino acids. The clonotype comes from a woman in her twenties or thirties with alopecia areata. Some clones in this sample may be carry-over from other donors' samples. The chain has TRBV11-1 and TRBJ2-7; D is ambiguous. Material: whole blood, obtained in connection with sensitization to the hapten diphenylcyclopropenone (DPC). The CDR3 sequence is CASSLVNTVGYEQYF. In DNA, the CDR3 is TGTGCCAGCAGCTTAGTCAATACCGTCGGCTACGAGCAGTACTTC. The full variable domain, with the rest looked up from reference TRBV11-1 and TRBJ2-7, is EAEVAQSPRYKITEKSQAVAFWCDPISGHATLYWYRQILGQGPELLVQFQDESVVDDSQLPKDRFSAERLKGVDSTLKIQPAELGDSAMYLCASSLVNTVGYEQYFGPGTRLTVT.